The source of this T cell receptor beta chain is a study of T cell responses to AZD1222 COVID-19 vaccine. The table came from immunoSEQ multiplex PCR; TCRdb's copy has only in-frame clones and leaves some out. The data contain 150,000 to 200,000 clones, around 90% of them seen just once; the ten biggest clones take up roughly 2%. The CDR3 has 14 residues. Deletions cut 4 bases from V and 5 bases from J, with 15 bases between. Germline CDR1 and CDR2: MNHEY and SMNVEV (reference sequence). The specimen was peripheral blood, collected 28 days after the second AZD1222 dose. The chain uses TRBV27 and TRBJ2-7; D unclear. The clonotype was recovered from an adult who received the AZD1222 COVID-19 vaccine. CDR3 DNA sequence: TGTGCCAGCAGTTCCCTGACCCGTTTCCACGAGCAGTACTTC. Translated: CASSSLTRFHEQYF.